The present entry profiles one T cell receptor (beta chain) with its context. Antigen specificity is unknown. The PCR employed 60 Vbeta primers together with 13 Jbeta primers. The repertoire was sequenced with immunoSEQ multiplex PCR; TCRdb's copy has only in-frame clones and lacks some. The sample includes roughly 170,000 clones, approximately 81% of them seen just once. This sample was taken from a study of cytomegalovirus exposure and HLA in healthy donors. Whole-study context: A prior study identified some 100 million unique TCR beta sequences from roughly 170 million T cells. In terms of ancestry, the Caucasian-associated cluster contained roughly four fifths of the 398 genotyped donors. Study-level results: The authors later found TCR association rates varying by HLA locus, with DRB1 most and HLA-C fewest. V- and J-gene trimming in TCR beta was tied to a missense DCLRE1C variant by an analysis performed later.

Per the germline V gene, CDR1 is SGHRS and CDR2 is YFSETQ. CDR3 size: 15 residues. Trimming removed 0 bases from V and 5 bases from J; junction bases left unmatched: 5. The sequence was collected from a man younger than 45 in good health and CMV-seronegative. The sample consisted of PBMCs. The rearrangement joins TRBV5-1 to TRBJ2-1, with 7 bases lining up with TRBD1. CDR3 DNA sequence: TGCGCCAGCAGCTTGGAAGGGGGCTTCAACAATGAGCAGTTCTTC. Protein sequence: CASSLEGGFNNEQFF.